This passage covers 3 T cell receptor beta chains from one sample sequenced in a study of T cell clonality in common variable immunodeficiency. Produced via immunoSEQ multiplex PCR; TCRdb's table is partial and in-frame only. The sample yields some 38,000 clones, without any singletons. The sequenced sample was peripheral blood mononuclear cells. The receptor source for this set is a person aged 18-70 years in good health.

This clone appeared many times. The observed sequence ends 3 residues before the CDR3 terminus, with the missing tail filled in from the germline J gene. The J gene is TRBJ1-1, the V gene TRBV18; TRBD1 matches 8 bases. Trimming at V came to 6 bases and at J to 3 bases, leaving 3 bases not matched to a gene. The CDR3 extends over 13 amino acids. Germline loops: CDR1 KGHSH, CDR2 LQKENI. CDR3 DNA (partial): TGTGCCAGCTCGCCGACAGGGGACACTGAA. Its translation is CASSPTGDTE. The complete CDR3 protein is CASSPTGDTEAFF.

The table lists this clone with many counts. The read ends 3 residues before the CDR3 terminus; that terminus is restored from the germline J gene. The chain uses TRBV20-1 and TRBJ1-4; D possibly corresponds to TRBD1 (6 bases). CDR3 size: 13 residues. Germline CDR1 and CDR2: DFQATT and SNEGSKA (reference sequence). V was pared by 5 bases and J by 0 bases, with 7 bases between. Partial CDR3 DNA: TGCAGTGCTGGACAGACAACTAATGAAAAA. It is translated as CSAGQTTNEK. The entire CDR3 sequence reads CSAGQTTNEKLFF.

This clone was picked up many times. The read terminates 3 residues ahead of where the CDR3 ends, so the germline J gene completes it. J is TRBJ1-1 and V is TRBV19; 9 positions match TRBD1. The CDR3 has 13 amino acids. CDR1 and CDR2 (germline): LNHDA, SQIVND (reference sequence). CDR3 amino acids: CASRTGTGFRAFF. The CDR3 bases that were read are TGTGCCAGTAGAACTGGGACAGGGTTCCGA.